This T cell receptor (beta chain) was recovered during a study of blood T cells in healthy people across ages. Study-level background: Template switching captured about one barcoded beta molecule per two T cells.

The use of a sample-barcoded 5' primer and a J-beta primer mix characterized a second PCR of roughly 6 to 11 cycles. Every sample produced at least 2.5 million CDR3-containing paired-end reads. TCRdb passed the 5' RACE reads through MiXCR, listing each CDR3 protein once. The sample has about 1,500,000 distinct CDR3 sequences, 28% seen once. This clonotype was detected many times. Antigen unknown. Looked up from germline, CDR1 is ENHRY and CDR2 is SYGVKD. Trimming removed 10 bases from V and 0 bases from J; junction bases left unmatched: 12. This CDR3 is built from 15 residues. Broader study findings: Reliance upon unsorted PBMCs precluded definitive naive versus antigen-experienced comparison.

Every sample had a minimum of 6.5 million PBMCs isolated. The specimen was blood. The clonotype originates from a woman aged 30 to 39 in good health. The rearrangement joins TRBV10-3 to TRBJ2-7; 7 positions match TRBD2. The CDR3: CASRGGAESSYEQYF. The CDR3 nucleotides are TGTGCCAGTCGGGGAGGGGCGGAAAGCTCCTACGAGCAGTACTTC.